The sequence of this T cell receptor beta chain was determined in a study of T cells in Graves' hyperthyroidism and ophthalmopathy. The investigators amplified TCR beta CDR3 regions from RNA transcripts. HTBI primers were used for first-round RT-PCR of the TCR CDR3. TCRdb ran MiXCR on the multiplex PCR reads and lists one entry per CDR3 protein. The sample consists of fewer than 450,000 distinct CDR3 sequences, roughly 15% of them appearing once. The CDR3 extends over 16 amino acids. The V end lost 5 bases, the J end lost 6 bases, and 17 bases lay between the germline ends. Looked up from germline, CDR1 is MNHEY and CDR2 is SMNVEV (reference sequence).

The clonotype was recovered from a woman aged 55 to 70 with Graves' ophthalmopathy. This chain links TRBV27 with TRBJ1-6; the D is unclear. Sequencing was performed on blood. Here the CDR3 DNA reads TGTGCCAGCAGTGTGGCGCAGACTTTAAGTAATTCACCCCTCCACTTT. Translation gives CASSVAQTLSNSPLHF.